Each of the 20 T cell receptor beta chains below was sequenced from the same sample in a study of control samples from healthy donors and cancer patients. This table comes from immunoSEQ multiplex PCR, and its TCRdb copy is limited to in-frame clones, with some not included. This repertoire shows around 19,000 clones, roughly four fifths found once; its top ten account for 29%. The specimen was PBMCs. These receptors were obtained from a man at least 80 years old with head and neck cancer.

This chain connects TRBV4-2 to TRBJ1-2, with a tentative D call TRBD1 (6 bases). Trimming pared 9 bases from V and 4 bases from J, leaving 15 bases between. CDR1 LGHNA and CDR2 YNFKEQ come from the germline V gene. The length of the CDR3 is 13 residues. CDR3 nucleotides: TGTGCCAGTGGACGGGGGCGGGCCTATGGCTACACCTTC. Its protein is CASGRGRAYGYTF.

This clone appeared once. This rearrangement joins TRBV2 to TRBJ2-5; 9 bases align to TRBD2. The length of the CDR3 is 15 residues. Germline V gene data show CDR1 as SNHLY and CDR2 as FYNNEI. V trimming: 7 bases; J trimming: 5 bases; junction bases outside the gene matches: 11. For the CDR3, the DNA is TGTGCCAGCATTCCTCCGGGACTAGCTTCGGAGACCCAGTACTTC. It translates to CASIPPGLASETQYF.

The genes are TRBV7-9 and TRBJ1-2; possible D gene TRBD1, 5 bases. CDR3 length equals 13 residues. The V end lost 5 bases, the J end lost 8 bases, and 15 bases lay between the germline ends. CDR1 is SEHNR, CDR2 FQNEAQ, per germline (reference sequence). This chain's CDR3 is CASSTDTSRGYTF. CDR3 bases: TGTGCCAGCAGCACGGACACCAGCAGGGGCTACACCTTC.

This CDR3 reads CASSLDGQGSGNTIYF. The CDR3 nucleotides are TGTGCCAGCAGCTTGGATGGCCAGGGCTCTGGAAACACCATATATTTT. The chain couples TRBV5-4 to TRBJ1-3; perhaps TRBD1 as D (5 bases). V shed 0 bases and J shed 0 bases, with 10 bases lying between them. The CDR3 runs to 16 residues. Per the germline V gene, CDR1 is SGHNT and CDR2 is YYREEE (reference sequence).

V and J are TRBV27 and TRBJ2-7; 7 nucleotides match TRBD1. Germline CDR1 reads MNHEY; CDR2 reads SMNVEV (reference sequence). The CDR3 extends over 14 amino acids. V trimming: 2 bases; J trimming: 2 bases; junction bases outside the gene matches: 3. CDR3 sequence reads: CASSLRQGPYEQYF. For the CDR3, the DNA is TGTGCCAGCAGTTTACGACAGGGACCCTACGAGCAGTACTTC.

V and J are TRBV5-4 and TRBJ2-2; no firm D call. V lost 0 bases and J lost 0, with 12 bases in between. From germline, CDR1 is SGHNT and CDR2 YYREEE (reference sequence). CDR3 length: 17 residues. The CDR3 DNA sequence: TGTGCCAGCAGCTTGGCCTCGTACGTAACGAACACCGGGGAGCTGTTTTTT. It encodes CASSLASYVTNTGELFF.

This chain links TRBV5-1 with TRBJ1-2; tentative D call: TRBD1 (5 bases). V lost 0 bases, J lost 6 bases, and 9 bases lay in between. There are 13 residues in the CDR3. In germline, CDR1 is SGHRS, CDR2 YFSETQ. CDR3 nucleotides: TGCGCCAGCAGCTTGGCCGAGGGGAATGGCTACACCTTC. Translation gives CASSLAEGNGYTF.

The chain employs TRBV27 and TRBJ2-2; 12 bases agree with TRBD1. CDR3 length: 16 residues. Germline assignment: CDR1 MNHEY and CDR2 SMNVEV (reference sequence). The V and J ends lost 2 bases and 2 bases, in that order; junction bases with no gene match: 0. The CDR3 nucleotides read TGTGCCAGCAGTTTAGGGACAGGGGGCAACACCGGGGAGCTGTTTTTT. As protein: CASSLGTGGNTGELFF.

This chain joins TRBV5-6 and TRBJ2-7; D is unresolved. The V and J ends lost 4 bases and 0 bases respectively, with 8 bases between them. This CDR3 spans 13 amino acids. From germline, CDR1 is SGHDT and CDR2 YYEEEE. The CDR3 region has the DNA TGTGCCAGCAGCCTTTTGGGCTCCTACGAGCAGTACTTC. It yields the protein CASSLLGSYEQYF.

This clone was detected once. CDR3 coding DNA: TGTGCCAGCAGCTTAGCGGCAGTTAACTATGGCTACACCTTC. Its translation is CASSLAAVNYGYTF. The chain uses TRBV7-2 and TRBJ1-2; D ambiguous. CDR1 SGHTA and CDR2 FQGNSA come from the germline V gene. Trimming left V 0 bases short and J 1 base short, with 6 bases between. CDR3 length: 14 residues. Drawing the rest from reference TRBV7-2 and TRBJ1-2, the complete variable domain is GAGVSQSPSNKVTEKGKDVELRCDPISGHTALYWYRQSLGQGLEFLIYFQGNSAPDKSGLPSDRFSAERTGGSVSTLTIQRTQQEDSAVYLCASSLAAVNYGYTFGSGTRLTVV.

This chain joins TRBV2 and TRBJ2-5; TRBD1 matches 7 bases. The V gene's germline CDR1 is SNHLY and CDR2 FYNNEI. With 2 bases clipped from V and 9 bases from J, the junction kept 9 bases outside the gene matches. The CDR3 consists of 14 residues. This CDR3 is CASSETTGRLAQYF. CDR3 nucleotides: TGTGCCAGCAGTGAAACGACAGGGCGACTGGCCCAGTACTTC.

CDR3 amino acids: CASSLQGGFNQPQHF. The CDR3 region has the DNA TGTGCCAGCAGCCTCCAGGGCGGCTTCAATCAGCCCCAGCATTTT. The chain joins TRBV7-2 to TRBJ1-5; weak D call: TRBD1 (5 bases). Trimming removed 5 bases from V and 3 bases from J, with 14 bases in between. This CDR3 contains 15 residues. Per germline, CDR1 SGHTA and CDR2 FQGNSA.

This chain connects TRBV4-3 to TRBJ2-6, with D possibly matching TRBD1 (5 bases). The V gene lost 0 bases and the J gene lost 4 bases, with 7 bases spanning the gap. The CDR3 covers 15 residues. Germline values: CDR1 LGHNA, CDR2 YSLEER. CDR3 in DNA: TGCGCCAGCAGCCAAGAAGGGGTCGGGGCCAACGTCCTGACTTTC. Protein: CASSQEGVGANVLTF.

This sequence joins TRBV25-1 and TRBJ2-3; D possibly corresponds to TRBD1 (6 bases). V was cut by 2 bases and J by 7 bases, with 10 bases left in between. The CDR3 runs 13 residues. The germline V gene has CDR1 MGHDK and CDR2 SYGVNS. CDR3 sequence (DNA): TGTGCCAGCAGTGAACCAGGGGTGAATACGCAGTATTTT. As protein: CASSEPGVNTQYF.

V is TRBV10-1 and J is TRBJ2-2, with no clear D. Germline CDR1 reads WNHNN; CDR2 reads SYGVQD (reference sequence). The CDR3 is 13 amino acids. With 7 bases removed from V and 5 bases from J, the gap between germline ends came to 11 bases. The CDR3 loop reads CASTASFTGELFF. For the CDR3, the DNA is TGCGCCAGCACCGCATCCTTTACCGGGGAGCTGTTTTTT.

The chain links TRBV3-1 (or the pseudogene TRBV3-2) to TRBJ1-1; D remains ambiguous. Trimming pared 1 base from V and 7 bases from J, leaving 4 bases between. CDR1 LGHDT and CDR2 YNNKEL come from the germline V gene (reference sequence). CDR3 size: 11 residues. CDR3 coding DNA: TGTGCCAGCAGCCAAGTGGGTGAAGCTTTCTTT. As protein: CASSQVGEAFF.

The J gene is TRBJ2-4, the V gene TRBV5-6, with a weak D call TRBD1 (6 bases). Between the trimmed V and J ends, which lost 4 bases and 5 bases, there was a span of 13 bases. This CDR3 comprises 14 residues. CDR1 and CDR2 from the germline V gene are SGHDT and YYEEEE. Written as DNA, the CDR3 is TGTGCCAGCAGCCTAGGACAGATTCAAAACATTCAGTACTTC. Its protein product is CASSLGQIQNIQYF.

The rearrangement links TRBV11-3 to TRBJ2-3; D gene uncertain. CDR1 and CDR2 from the germline V gene are SGHNT and YENEEA. The CDR3 contains 14 residues. The V end lost 0 bases, the J end lost 1 base, and 5 bases lay between the germline ends. The CDR3 loop reads CASSLDGGTDTQYF. The CDR3 DNA reads as TGTGCCAGCAGCTTAGATGGGGGCACAGATACGCAGTATTTT.

The V gene is TRBV5-1, the J gene TRBJ2-1, with 9 bases aligning to TRBD1. After removal of 3 bases from V and 5 bases from J, the junction contained 6 bases not matched to a gene. This CDR3 region has 15 residues. CDR1 and CDR2 from the germline V gene are SGHRS and YFSETQ. As DNA, the CDR3 is TGCGCCAGCAGCTGGGCACAGGGGGCGAACAATGAGCAGTTCTTC. Protein: CASSWAQGANNEQFF. The full variable domain, its missing parts supplied by reference TRBV5-1 and TRBJ2-1, is KAGVTQTPRYLIKTRGQQVTLSCSPISGHRSVSWYQQTPGQGLQFLFEYFSETQRNKGNFPGRFSGRQFSNSRSEMNVSTLELGDSALYLCASSWAQGANNEQFFGPGTRLTVL.

The chain employs TRBV11-2 and TRBJ2-1; TRBD1 agrees at 10 bases. V gave up 4 bases and J gave up 6 bases; unmatched junction bases: 6. CDR3 length equals 15 residues. CDR1 is SGHAT, CDR2 FQNNGV, per germline. This chain's CDR3 is CASSSGTGAGNEQFF. For the CDR3, the DNA is TGTGCCAGCAGCTCCGGGACAGGGGCGGGCAATGAGCAGTTCTTC.